A selection of T cell receptor beta chains follows, all from one sample in a study of siplizumab effects on memory and regulatory T cells. Clones were read by immunoSEQ multiplex PCR, and TCRdb kept only the in-frame ones, dropping some. Of fewer than 85,000 clones detected, roughly 87% appear once; the ten largest clones hold 1.5%. Sequencing was done on a sample of Tregs sorted from blood. These receptors all stem from a human donor in good health. CDR3s include the opening cysteine and the closing phenylalanine or tryptophan. The D gene is left open where the match is weak. Clone sizes are given selectively: once, few, many, or a class where the clone is expanded.

d_gene: NA
j_gene: TRBJ1-6
abundance: NA
v_gene: TRBV6-5
CDR3aa: CASSYSRFWSPLHF
CDR3nt: TGTGCCAGCAGTTACTCTAGGTTCTGGTCACCCCTCCACTTT

d_gene: TRBD1
j_gene: TRBJ1-2
abundance: NA
v_gene: TRBV12-5
CDR3aa: CASGLSWTGKVGYTF
CDR3nt: TGTGCTAGTGGTTTGTCATGGACAGGGAAGGTCGGCTACACCTTC

d_gene: TRBD1
j_gene: TRBJ1-4
abundance: NA
v_gene: TRBV5-5
CDR3aa: CASSLWQGAEKLFF
CDR3nt: TGTGCCAGCAGCTTGTGGCAGGGGGCTGAAAAACTGTTTTTT

d_gene: NA
j_gene: TRBJ1-6
abundance: NA
v_gene: TRBV5-1
CDR3aa: CASSLGTALYSPLHF
CDR3nt: TGCGCCAGCAGCTTGGGGACTGCACTCTATTCACCCCTCCACTTT

d_gene: TRBD1
j_gene: TRBJ2-5
abundance: NA
v_gene: TRBV14
CDR3aa: CASSRDRGLETQYF
CDR3nt: TGTGCCAGCAGCCGGGACAGGGGGCTAGAGACCCAGTACTTC

d_gene: NA
j_gene: TRBJ2-5
abundance: NA
v_gene: TRBV12-5
CDR3aa: CASAVGVGRETQYF
CDR3nt: TGTGCTAGTGCCGTCGGCGTAGGAAGGGAGACCCAGTACTTC

d_gene: TRBD1
j_gene: TRBJ1-6
abundance: NA
v_gene: TRBV7-2
CDR3aa: CASSSQRTGNSPLHF
CDR3nt: TGTGCCAGCAGCTCTCAAAGGACAGGAAATTCACCCCTCCACTTT

d_gene: NA
j_gene: TRBJ2-2
abundance: NA
v_gene: TRBV11-3
CDR3aa: CASSSRGTGELFF
CDR3nt: TGTGCCAGCAGCTCCAGGGGAACCGGGGAGCTGTTTTTT

d_gene: NA
j_gene: TRBJ2-3
abundance: NA
v_gene: TRBV6-6
CDR3aa: CASSYSGADTQYF
CDR3nt: TGTGCCAGCAGTTACTCGGGTGCAGATACGCAGTATTTT

d_gene: NA
j_gene: TRBJ1-2
abundance: once
v_gene: TRBV4-3
CDR3aa: CASSQDGRANYGYTF
CDR3nt: TGCGCCAGCAGCCAAGACGGGAGGGCCAACTATGGCTACACCTTC

d_gene: NA
j_gene: TRBJ1-2
abundance: once
v_gene: TRBV5-4
CDR3aa: CASSFLRFGGNYGYTF
CDR3nt: TGTGCCAGCAGCTTCCTCCGTTTCGGGGGTAACTATGGCTACACCTTC

d_gene: TRBD1
j_gene: TRBJ1-2
abundance: once
v_gene: TRBV27
CDR3aa: CASSPGTGFGYTF
CDR3nt: TGTGCCAGCAGTCCAGGGACAGGGTTTGGCTACACCTTC

d_gene: NA
j_gene: TRBJ2-7
abundance: NA
v_gene: TRBV7-2
CDR3aa: CASSARVQGYEQYF
CDR3nt: TGTGCCAGCAGCGCCAGGGTCCAAGGCTACGAGCAGTACTTC

d_gene: TRBD1
j_gene: TRBJ1-4
abundance: NA
v_gene: TRBV5-1
CDR3aa: CASSLGQGYEKLFF
CDR3nt: TGCGCCAGCAGCTTGGGACAGGGTTATGAAAAACTGTTTTTT

d_gene: NA
j_gene: TRBJ1-1
abundance: NA
v_gene: TRBV7-9
CDR3aa: CASSLGWVSAFF
CDR3nt: TGTGCCAGCAGCTTAGGTTGGGTGTCGGCTTTCTTT

d_gene: NA
j_gene: TRBJ2-3
abundance: NA
v_gene: TRBV11-1
CDR3aa: CASSFLSVPSTDTQYF
CDR3nt: TGTGCCAGCAGCTTCCTTAGCGTTCCTAGCACAGATACGCAGTATTTT

d_gene: NA
j_gene: TRBJ1-1
abundance: NA
v_gene: TRBV7-3
CDR3aa: CASSLLQQQLGAEAFF
CDR3nt: TGTGCCAGCAGCTTATTGCAACAGCAACTTGGCGCTGAAGCTTTCTTT

d_gene: TRBD1
j_gene: TRBJ2-5
abundance: NA
v_gene: TRBV2
CDR3aa: CASSDIGQGKVQETQYF
CDR3nt: TGTGCCAGCAGTGACATAGGACAGGGAAAAGTTCAAGAGACCCAGTACTTC

d_gene: NA
j_gene: TRBJ1-3
abundance: NA
v_gene: TRBV9
CDR3aa: CASSVTLSPGNTIYF
CDR3nt: TGTGCCAGCAGCGTAACGTTGAGCCCTGGAAACACCATATATTTT

d_gene: NA
j_gene: TRBJ1-1
abundance: NA
v_gene: TRBV5-1
CDR3aa: CASSLIGNTEAFF
CDR3nt: TGCGCCAGCAGCTTGATAGGGAACACTGAAGCTTTCTTT

d_gene: TRBD2
j_gene: TRBJ2-3
abundance: NA
v_gene: TRBV28
CDR3aa: CATSGVRTDTQYF
CDR3nt: TGTGCCACTAGCGGTGTTCGGACAGATACGCAGTATTTT